One sample yielded the 14 T cell receptor beta chains listed below, sequenced in a study of regulatory T cells in long-lasting Graves disease. The authors built TCR beta libraries using iRepertoire HTBI primers and Arm-PCR of CDR3 regions. TCRdb recomputed calls from the multiplex PCR reads with MiXCR, one row per CDR3 protein. The sample shows 380,000 or so distinct CDR3 sequences, roughly 16% of them seen only once. Described time point: newly diagnosed GD, antithyroid drugs for less than 3 months. PBMCs provided the RNA from which the TCR library was made. This sample also appeared in a second study, on T cells in Graves' hyperthyroidism and ophthalmopathy.

The sample consisted of peripheral blood mononuclear cells (PBMCs), taken at new diagnosis, from a patient treated with antithyroid drugs. The receptors stem from a young woman with Graves disease.

A few counts support this clonotype. The V call is TRBV12-3 or TRBV12-4, the J call TRBJ1-1, with D perhaps matching TRBD1 (6 bases). Trimming pared 3 bases from V and 5 bases from J, leaving 16 bases between. The CDR3 has 15 amino acids. For the CDR3, the DNA is TGTGCCAGCAGTTTTTCCCGGGGGGCGAGGACTGAAGCTTTCTTT. The encoded protein is CASSFSRGARTEAFF.

This clonotype occurred many times. The chain is built from TRBV11-3 and TRBJ2-3; 7 nucleotides align to TRBD2. V was pared by 1 base and J by 0 bases, with 4 bases of the junction left unmatched. The CDR3 covers 16 residues. Germline V gene data show CDR1 as SGHNT and CDR2 as YENEEA. CDR3 coding DNA: TGTGCCAGCAGCTTAGGGACTAGATCTAGCACAGATACGCAGTATTTT. Translating it yields CASSLGTRSSTDTQYF.

V usage is TRBV12-3 or TRBV12-4 and J usage is TRBJ1-3, with a weak D call TRBD1 (5 bases). Trimming cost V 11 bases and J 3 bases, with 14 bases left between them. The length of the CDR3 is 13 residues. The CDR3 DNA is TGTGCCGCGAGGGGAGTAGATGGAAACACCATATATTTT. It encodes CAARGVDGNTIYF.

The count of this clonotype is one. The chain employs TRBV20-1 and TRBJ2-3, with TRBD2 matching over 7 bases. The CDR3 extends over 14 amino acids. Germline CDR1 DFQATT, CDR2 SNEGSKA (reference sequence). J was trimmed by 2 bases and V by 6 bases; bases with no gene match: 8. The CDR3: CSAPTSSSTDTQYF. Written as DNA, the CDR3 is TGCAGTGCCCCGACTAGCAGTTCCACAGATACGCAGTATTTT.

This clonotype was seen many times. At one of its ends the junction is not consistent with the germline gene, which may arise from a read error. This chain connects TRBV5-1 to TRBJ1-1, with a possible D match to TRBD1 (6 bases). The CDR3 is made up of 14 amino acids. Germline CDR1 and CDR2: SGHRS and YFSETQ. The CDR3 protein is CASSPDRMNTEAFF. The CDR3 DNA is TGTGCCAGCAGCCCCGACAGGATGAACACTGAAGCTTTCTTT. Combining the CDR3 with reference TRBV5-1 and TRBJ1-1 gives the whole variable domain KAGVTQTPRYLIKTRGQQVTLSCSPISGHRSVSWYQQTPGQGLQFLFEYFSETQRNKGNFPGRFSGRQFSNSRSEMNVSTLELGDSALYLCASSPDRMNTEAFFGQGTRLTVV.

The rearrangement uses TRBV7-2 and TRBJ2-1; the match to TRBD1 covers 9 bases. Germline V gives CDR1 SGHTA, CDR2 FQGNSA. CDR3 length: 17 amino acids. With V trimmed by 5 bases and J by 1 base, 9 bases remained unmatched. In DNA form, the CDR3 reads TGTGCCAGCAGCACCGAGACAGGGGGAGTTTCCTACAATGAGCAGTTCTTC. It specifies CASSTETGGVSYNEQFF.

This clonotype was detected only a few times. Since the CDR3 does not end with the conserved phenylalanine or tryptophan, this likely comes from a read error. V usage is TRBV30 and J usage is TRBJ1-4, with TRBD1 matching over 7 bases. The germline CDR1 and CDR2 sequences are GTSNPN and SVGIG (reference sequence). The CDR3 extends over 13 amino acids. With V trimmed by 1 base and J by 7 bases, 3 bases remained unmatched. The CDR3 loop reads CAWSGQGGEKLFL. The CDR3 DNA reads TGTGCCTGGAGTGGGCAGGGGGGTGAAAAACTGTTTTTA.

The sample holds many counts of this clonotype. The chain uses TRBV28 and TRBJ2-2, with D possibly TRBD1 on 5 matching bases. Germline lookup yields CDR1 MDHEN and CDR2 SYDVKM. This CDR3 contains 14 residues. The ends were cut back, 6 bases at V and 3 bases at J, with 11 bases in the middle. The CDR3 DNA follows: TGTGCCAGCAGCCGACAGACATACACCGGGGAGCTGTTTTTT. It specifies CASSRQTYTGELFF.

This clonotype was seen repeatedly, ten times or more. The CDR3: CASSYYGTDSYEQYF. The CDR3 DNA reads TGTGCCAGCAGTTACTACGGGACAGACTCCTACGAGCAGTACTTC. The J gene is TRBJ2-7, the V gene TRBV6-5; 7 bases match TRBD1. V gave up 1 base and J gave up 0 bases; unmatched junction bases: 3. Germline V gene sequence: CDR1 MNHEY, CDR2 SVGAGI. This CDR3 comprises 15 residues.

At least ten counts were recorded for this clonotype. The genes are TRBV11-2 and TRBJ2-2, with D possibly TRBD2 on 6 matching bases. This CDR3 spans 17 amino acids. The germline V gene has CDR1 SGHAT and CDR2 FQNNGV. Trimming left V 0 bases short and J 4 bases short, with 15 bases between. The CDR3 DNA reads as TGTGCCAGCAGCTTAGATTTGCCTAGCGCACGCACCGGGGAGCTGTTTTTT. Translation: CASSLDLPSARTGELFF.

This clonotype was detected many times. V gene TRBV12-3 or TRBV12-4 combines with J gene TRBJ1-2; 8 bases line up with TRBD1. CDR3 length: 13 amino acids. J lost 7 bases, V lost 5 bases, and 6 bases had no gene match. The CDR3 protein is CASSGTGPRGYTF. Here the CDR3 DNA reads TGTGCCAGCAGTGGGACAGGCCCGCGTGGCTACACCTTC.

This clonotype was found many times. V is TRBV2 and J is TRBJ2-5; a possible D gene is TRBD1 (5 bases). Germline V lookup: CDR1 SNHLY, CDR2 FYNNEI. Between the trimmed V and J ends, which lost 7 bases and 2 bases, there was a span of 11 bases. The CDR3 length is 13 residues. The CDR3 nucleotides read TGTGCCAGCACCCCGGACACACAAGAGACCCAGTACTTC. This translates into CASTPDTQETQYF.

This chain links TRBV28 with TRBJ1-4; D uncertain. Germline values: CDR1 MDHEN, CDR2 SYDVKM. Deletions cut 4 bases from V and 11 bases from J, with 11 bases between. The CDR3 totals 12 residues. CDR3 region: CASSSSDLKLFF. The CDR3 region has the DNA TGTGCCAGCAGTTCCTCGGACCTTAAACTGTTTTTT.

Ten or more counts support this clonotype. The chain links TRBV24-1 to TRBJ2-7; unclear D gene. V was trimmed by 3 bases and J by 2 bases, leaving 10 bases between them. The CDR3 contains 14 residues. Looked up from germline, CDR1 is KGHDR and CDR2 is SFDVKD. CDR3 DNA sequence: TGTGCCACCAGTGATGCCCGACGGACCTACGAGCAGTACTTC. This encodes CATSDARRTYEQYF.